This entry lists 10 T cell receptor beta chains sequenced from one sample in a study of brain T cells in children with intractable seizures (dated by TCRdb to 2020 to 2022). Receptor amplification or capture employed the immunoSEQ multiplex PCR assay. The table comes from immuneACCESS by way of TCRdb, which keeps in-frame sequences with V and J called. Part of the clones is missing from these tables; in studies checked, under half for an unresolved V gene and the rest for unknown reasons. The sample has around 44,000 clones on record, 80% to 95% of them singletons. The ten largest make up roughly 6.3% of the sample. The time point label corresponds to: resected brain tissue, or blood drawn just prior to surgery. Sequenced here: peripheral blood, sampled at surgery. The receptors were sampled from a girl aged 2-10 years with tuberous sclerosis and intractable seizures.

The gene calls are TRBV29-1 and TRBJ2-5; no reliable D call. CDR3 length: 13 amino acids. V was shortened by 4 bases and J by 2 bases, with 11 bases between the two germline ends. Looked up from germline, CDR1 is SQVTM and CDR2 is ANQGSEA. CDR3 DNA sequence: TGCAGCGTTGGCTCGGCGCTTCAAGAGACCCAGTACTTC. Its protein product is CSVGSALQETQYF. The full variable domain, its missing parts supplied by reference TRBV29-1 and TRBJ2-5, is SAVISQKPSRDICQRGTSLTIQCQVDSQVTMMFWYRQQPGQSLTLIATANQGSEATYESGFVIDKFPISRPNLTFSTLTVSNMSPEDSSIYLCSVGSALQETQYFGPGTRLLVL.

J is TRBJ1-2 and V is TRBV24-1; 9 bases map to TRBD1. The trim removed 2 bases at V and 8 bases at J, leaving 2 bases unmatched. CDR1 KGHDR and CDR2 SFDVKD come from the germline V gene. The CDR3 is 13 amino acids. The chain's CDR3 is CATSDWTGDGYTF. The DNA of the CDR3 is TGTGCCACCAGTGATTGGACAGGGGACGGCTACACCTTC.

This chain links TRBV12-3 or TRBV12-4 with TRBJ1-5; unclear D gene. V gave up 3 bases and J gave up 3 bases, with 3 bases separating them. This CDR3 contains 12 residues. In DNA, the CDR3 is TGTGCCAGCAGTTTGGACAATCAGCCCCAGCATTTT. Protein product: CASSLDNQPQHF.

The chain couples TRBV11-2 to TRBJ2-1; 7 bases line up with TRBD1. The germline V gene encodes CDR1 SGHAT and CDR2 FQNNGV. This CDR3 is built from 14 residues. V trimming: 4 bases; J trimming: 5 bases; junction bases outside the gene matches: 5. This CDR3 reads CASSSGQFNNEQFF. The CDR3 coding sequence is TGTGCCAGCAGCTCGGGACAGTTTAACAATGAGCAGTTCTTC. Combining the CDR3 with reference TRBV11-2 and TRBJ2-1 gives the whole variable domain EAGVAQSPRYKIIEKRQSVAFWCNPISGHATLYWYQQILGQGPKLLIQFQNNGVVDDSQLPKDRFSAERLKGVDSTLKIQPAKLEDSAVYLCASSSGQFNNEQFFGPGTRLTVL.

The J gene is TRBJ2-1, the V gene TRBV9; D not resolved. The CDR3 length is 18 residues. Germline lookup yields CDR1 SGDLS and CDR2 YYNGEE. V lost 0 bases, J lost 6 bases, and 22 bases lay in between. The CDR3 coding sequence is TGTGCCAGCAGCGTAGATCAAGCGAGCCAACCCATCCTCAATGAGCAGTTCTTC. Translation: CASSVDQASQPILNEQFF.

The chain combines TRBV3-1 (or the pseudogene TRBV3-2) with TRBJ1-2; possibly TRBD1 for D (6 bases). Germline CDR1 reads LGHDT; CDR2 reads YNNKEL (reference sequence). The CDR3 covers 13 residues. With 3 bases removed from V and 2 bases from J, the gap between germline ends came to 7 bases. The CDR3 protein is CASSHQGNYGYTF. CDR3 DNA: TGTGCCAGCAGCCACCAGGGGAACTATGGCTACACCTTC.

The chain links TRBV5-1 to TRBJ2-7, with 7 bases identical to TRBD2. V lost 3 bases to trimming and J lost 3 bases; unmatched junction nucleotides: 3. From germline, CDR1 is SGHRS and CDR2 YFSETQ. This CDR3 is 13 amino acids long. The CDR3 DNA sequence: TGCGCCAGCAGCTCTGGGGGGGGCTACGAGCAGTACTTC. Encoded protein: CASSSGGGYEQYF.

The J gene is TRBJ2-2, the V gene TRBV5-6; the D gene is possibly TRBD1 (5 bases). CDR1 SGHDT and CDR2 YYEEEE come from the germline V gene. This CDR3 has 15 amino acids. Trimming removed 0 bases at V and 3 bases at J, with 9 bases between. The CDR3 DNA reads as TGTGCCAGCAGCTTGGCGACAGTACACACCGGGGAGCTGTTTTTT. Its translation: CASSLATVHTGELFF. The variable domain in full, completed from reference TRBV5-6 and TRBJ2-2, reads DAGVTQSPTHLIKTRGQQVTLRCSPKSGHDTVSWYQQALGQGPQFIFQYYEEEERQRGNFPDRFSGHQFPNYSSELNVNALLLGDSALYLCASSLATVHTGELFFGEGSRLTVL.

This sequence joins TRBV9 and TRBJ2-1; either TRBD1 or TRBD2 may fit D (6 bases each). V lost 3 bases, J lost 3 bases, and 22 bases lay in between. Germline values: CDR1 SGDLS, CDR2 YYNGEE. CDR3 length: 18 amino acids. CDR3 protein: CASSEGYRDSQFYNEQFF. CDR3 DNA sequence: TGTGCCAGCAGCGAGGGTTACAGGGACTCCCAATTCTACAATGAGCAGTTCTTC.

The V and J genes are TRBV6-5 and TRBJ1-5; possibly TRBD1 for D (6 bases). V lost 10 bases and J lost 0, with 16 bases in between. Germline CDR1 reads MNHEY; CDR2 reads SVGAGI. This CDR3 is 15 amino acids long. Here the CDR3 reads CAIRDTRYSNQPQHF. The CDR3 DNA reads TGTGCCATTCGGGACACCCGTTATAGCAATCAGCCCCAGCATTTT.